The 3 T cell receptor beta chains below come from one sample, sequenced in a study of graft-versus-host responses after intestinal transplantation. Data came from immunoSEQ multiplex PCR; TCRdb stores just in-frame clones and leaves some out. Here the sample spans fewer than 95,000 clones, roughly 91% being singletons. These receptors' antigens are unknown. The specimen comprised unstimulated CD8+ T cells sorted from spleen or lymph node cells, sampled before intestinal transplant. The receptors originated from a human donor who received an intestinal transplant.

The gene calls are TRBV19 and TRBJ1-1; tentative D call: TRBD1 (6 bases). Per the germline V gene, CDR1 is LNHDA and CDR2 is SQIVND (reference sequence). Trimming stripped 0 bases from V and 3 bases from J, with 20 bases between. The CDR3 sequence is 18 residues long. DNA of the CDR3: TGTGCCAGTAGTATAGATCGTAGCCGCGGGGGCCTATACACTGAAGCTTTCTTT. It translates to CASSIDRSRGGLYTEAFF.

This clone was seen only once. The chain recombines TRBV4-1 with TRBJ2-5; tentative D call: TRBD2 (8 bases). Trimming left V 2 bases short and J 3 bases short, with 16 bases between. Germline CDR1 is MGHRA and CDR2 is YSYEKL. There are 16 residues in the CDR3. CDR3 sequence reads: CASSQFSGGTEETQYF. The CDR3 DNA sequence: TGCGCCAGCAGCCAATTTTCGGGGGGGACAGAAGAGACCCAGTACTTC.

A single count supports this clone. The chain combines TRBV9 with TRBJ1-2; a possible D gene is TRBD1 (6 bases). The germline V gene encodes CDR1 SGDLS and CDR2 YYNGEE. This CDR3 contains 17 residues. V was trimmed by 0 bases and J by 4 bases, leaving 19 bases between them. The CDR3 coding sequence is TGTGCCAGCAGCGTAGATCGCCCAGAGGGGGGGGTCTATGGCTACACCTTC. This codes for CASSVDRPEGGVYGYTF.